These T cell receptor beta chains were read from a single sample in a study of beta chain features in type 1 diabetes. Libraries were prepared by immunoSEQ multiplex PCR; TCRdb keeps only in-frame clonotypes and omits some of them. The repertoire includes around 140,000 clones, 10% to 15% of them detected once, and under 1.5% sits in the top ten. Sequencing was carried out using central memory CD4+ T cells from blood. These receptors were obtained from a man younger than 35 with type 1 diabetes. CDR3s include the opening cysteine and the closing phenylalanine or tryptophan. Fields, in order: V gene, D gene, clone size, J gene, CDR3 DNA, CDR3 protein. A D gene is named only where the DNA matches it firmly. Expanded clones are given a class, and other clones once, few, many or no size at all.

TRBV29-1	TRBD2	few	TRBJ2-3	TGCAGCGCCGGGGGGTCTACAGATACGCAGTATTTT	CSAGGSTDTQYF
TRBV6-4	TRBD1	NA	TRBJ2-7	TGTGCCAGCGGGGCACAGGGGCCCCCCGGGGAGCAGTACTTC	CASGAQGPPGEQYF
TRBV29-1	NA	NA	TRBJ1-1	TGCAGCACCCTGGACAGGAACACTGAAGCTTTCTTT	CSTLDRNTEAFF
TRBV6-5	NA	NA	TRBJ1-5	TGTGCCAGCACCCTATCGACAGGAGACCAGCATTTT	CASTLSTGDQHF
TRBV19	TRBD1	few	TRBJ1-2	TGTGCCAGTAGTTACCGGGACAGAACTAACTATGGCTACACCTTC	CASSYRDRTNYGYTF
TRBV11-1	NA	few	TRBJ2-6	TGTGCCAGCAGCTGGGGGATGCTCACTGGGGCCAACGTCCTGACTTTC	CASSWGMLTGANVLTF
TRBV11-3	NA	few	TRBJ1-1	TGTGCCAGCAGAAAGGGGATGAACACTGAAGCTTTCTTT	CASRKGMNTEAFF
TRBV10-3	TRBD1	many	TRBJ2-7	TGTGCCATCAGTGATCTTGCCGGGACAGGAGCCTACGAGCAGTACTTC	CAISDLAGTGAYEQYF
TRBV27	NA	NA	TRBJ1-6	TGTGCCAGCAGTTTAAGAGGAAGTGGTTCACCCCTCCACTTT	CASSLRGSGSPLHF
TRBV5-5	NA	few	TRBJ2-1	TGTGCCAGCAGCTTGTTTGGAAGGAATGAGCAGTTCTTC	CASSLFGRNEQFF
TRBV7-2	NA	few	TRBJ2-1	TGTGCCAGCACCCCCCCGGGGATTGAGCAGTTCTTC	CASTPPGIEQFF
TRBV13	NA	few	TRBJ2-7	TGTGCCAGCAGCTTAGGCCCCCGGGAGTACGAGCAGTACTTC	CASSLGPREYEQYF
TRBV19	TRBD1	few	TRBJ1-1	TGTGCCAGTAGTGGAGGACAGGGTGGCACTGAAGCTTTCTTT	CASSGGQGGTEAFF
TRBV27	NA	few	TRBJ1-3	TGTGCCAGCAGCCCCCGGACAGAGCCTGGAAACACCATATATTTT	CASSPRTEPGNTIYF
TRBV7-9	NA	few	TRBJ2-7	TGTGCCAGCAGCTTAACGGAGGGCTCCTACGAGCAGTACTTC	CASSLTEGSYEQYF
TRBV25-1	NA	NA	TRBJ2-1	TGTGCCAGCCGTCCAGAAGGACAGTCGACTAATGAGCAGTTCTTC	CASRPEGQSTNEQFF
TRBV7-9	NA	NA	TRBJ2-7	TGTGCCAGCAGCTTGGAGGGATCGGGGGAGCAGTACTTC	CASSLEGSGEQYF
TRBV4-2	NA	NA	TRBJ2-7	TGTGCCAGCAGCCCCGTCGGCGGGGACTACGAGCAGTACTTC	CASSPVGGDYEQYF
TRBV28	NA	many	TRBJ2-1	TGTGCCAGCAGGCCGTACAGGGACCCTGACGAGCAGTTCTTC	CASRPYRDPDEQFF
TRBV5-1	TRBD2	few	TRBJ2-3	TGCGCCAGCAGCTTACTAGCGGGTACCGGAGGGGATACGCAGTATTTT	CASSLLAGTGGDTQYF
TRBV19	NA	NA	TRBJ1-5	TGTGCCAGTAGAGGGGGGAAATATAGCAATCAGCCCCAGCATTTT	CASRGGKYSNQPQHF
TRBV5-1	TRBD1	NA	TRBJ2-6	TGCGCCAGCAGCCTAGGACAGGCTCCCTCTGGGGCCAACGTCCTGACTTTC	CASSLGQAPSGANVLTF
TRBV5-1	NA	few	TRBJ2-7	TGCGCCAGCAGCGGTACACTCAACTCCTACGAGCAGTACTTC	CASSGTLNSYEQYF
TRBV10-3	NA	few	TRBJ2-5	TGTGCCATCAGTGAGTCTGGTAGAGAGACCCAGTACTTC	CAISESGRETQYF
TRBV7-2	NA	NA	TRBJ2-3	TGTGCCAGCAGCCCCCTGGCAGGTACGCAGTATTTT	CASSPLAGTQYF
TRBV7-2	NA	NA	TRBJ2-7	TGTGCCAGCAGCTCTGGGCCCCTCGGGGAGCAGTACTTC	CASSSGPLGEQYF
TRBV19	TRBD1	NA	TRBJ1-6	TGTGCCAGTGTGGGACAGGGGCATTCACCCCTCCACTTT	CASVGQGHSPLHF
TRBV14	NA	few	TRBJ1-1	TGTGCCAGCAGCCACAAGGCCTCATCGAACACTGAAGCTTTCTTT	CASSHKASSNTEAFF
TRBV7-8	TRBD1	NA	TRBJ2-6	TGTGCCAGCAGCCCGCGGACAGGGGCCGGGGCCAACGTCCTGACTTTC	CASSPRTGAGANVLTF
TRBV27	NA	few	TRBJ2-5	TGTGCCAGCAGCCAAGGACAGCCTACAAATGCGGAGACCCAGTACTTC	CASSQGQPTNAETQYF
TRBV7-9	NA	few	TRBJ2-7	TGTGCCAGCAGCTCCGAGCTCGGGACACTCGAGCAGTACTTC	CASSSELGTLEQYF
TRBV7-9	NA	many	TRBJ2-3	TGTGCCAGCAGCTTACAGGCTAGCACAGATACGCAGTATTTT	CASSLQASTDTQYF
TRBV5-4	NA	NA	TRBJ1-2	TGTGCCAGCAGTTTCAGGGAAAACTATGGCTACACCTTC	CASSFRENYGYTF
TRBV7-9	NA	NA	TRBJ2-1	TGTGCCAGCAGCTTCCTACAGGGTAATGAGCAGTTCTTC	CASSFLQGNEQFF
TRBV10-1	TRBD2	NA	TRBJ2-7	TGCGCCAGCGGTGCCGGGACTAGCGGGGGTGACGAGCAGTACTTC	CASGAGTSGGDEQYF
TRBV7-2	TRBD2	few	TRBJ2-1	TGTGCCAGCAGCCCTCTCGGTCGGGCGGGGGGGCCCCCCTACAATGAGCAGTTCTTC	CASSPLGRAGGPPYNEQFF